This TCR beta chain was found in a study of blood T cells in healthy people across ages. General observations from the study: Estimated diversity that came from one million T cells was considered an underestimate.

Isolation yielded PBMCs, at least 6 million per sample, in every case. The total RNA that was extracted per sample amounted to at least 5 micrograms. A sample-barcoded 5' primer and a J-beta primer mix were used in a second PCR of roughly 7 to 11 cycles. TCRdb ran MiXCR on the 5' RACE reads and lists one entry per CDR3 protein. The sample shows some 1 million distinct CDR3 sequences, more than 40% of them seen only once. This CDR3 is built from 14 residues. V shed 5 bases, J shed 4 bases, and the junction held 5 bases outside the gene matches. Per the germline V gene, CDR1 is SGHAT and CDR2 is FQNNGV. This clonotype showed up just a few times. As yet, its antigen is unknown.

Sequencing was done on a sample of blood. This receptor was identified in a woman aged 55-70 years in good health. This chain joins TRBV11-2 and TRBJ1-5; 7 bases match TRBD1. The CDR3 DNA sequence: TGTGCCAGCAGCCGCGGACAGGCTAATCAGCCCCAGCATTTT. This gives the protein CASSRGQANQPQHF.